The next 5 T cell receptor beta chains were all read from a single sample in a study of blood T cells in healthy people across ages. Through a sample-barcoded 5' primer and a J-beta primer mix, a second PCR was run for about 7 to 12 cycles. TCRdb ran MiXCR on the 5' RACE reads and lists one entry per CDR3 protein. The sample records almost 800,000 distinct CDR3 sequences, 58% being singletons. The sample consisted of blood. These receptors originate from a man aged 30 to 45 in good health.

For the CDR3, the DNA is TGTGCCAGCAGTGAAAATACTGTCTATGGCTACACCTTC. Translated: CASSENTVYGYTF. The chain employs TRBV6-1 and TRBJ1-2; D unresolved. Germline CDR1 is MNHNS and CDR2 is SASEGT. The CDR3 runs to 13 residues. V was shortened by 2 bases and J by 4 bases, with 8 bases between the two germline ends.

The chain links TRBV7-9 to TRBJ2-1, with 10 nucleotides matching TRBD2. The CDR3 is 15 residues long. The ends lost 5 bases at V and 6 bases at J; junction bases unmatched: 7. The V gene's germline CDR1 is SEHNR and CDR2 FQNEAQ (reference sequence). CDR3 region: CASSRTSGSFNEQFF. CDR3 bases: TGTGCCAGCAGCAGGACTAGCGGAAGTTTCAATGAGCAGTTCTTC.

This clonotype showed up just a few times. The V and J genes are TRBV11-2 and TRBJ1-2; 7 bases are shared with TRBD1. Per germline, CDR1 SGHAT and CDR2 FQNNGV. After removal of 0 bases from V and 6 bases from J, the junction contained 13 bases not matched to a gene. The CDR3 runs to 17 residues. In DNA form, the CDR3 reads TGTGCCAGCAGCTTAGAGCTACTATCGAGGGGGCAGGATGGCTACACCTTC. Encoded protein: CASSLELLSRGQDGYTF. The whole variable domain, remainder taken from reference TRBV11-2 and TRBJ1-2, is EAGVAQSPRYKIIEKRQSVAFWCNPISGHATLYWYQQILGQGPKLLIQFQNNGVVDDSQLPKDRFSAERLKGVDSTLKIQPAKLEDSAVYLCASSLELLSRGQDGYTFGSGTRLTVV.

This clonotype was recorded a few times. The chain is built from TRBV29-1 and TRBJ2-7; TRBD2 matches at 8 bases. Germline V CDR1 and CDR2: SQVTM, ANQGSEA. Trimming cost V 0 bases and J 6 bases; bases outside gene matches: 4. The CDR3 extends over 13 amino acids. CDR3 amino acids: CSVEDWSGGEQYF. Here the CDR3 DNA reads TGCAGCGTTGAAGATTGGAGCGGGGGCGAGCAGTACTTC.

The gene calls are TRBV18 and TRBJ2-4; D may correspond to TRBD1 or TRBD2 (5 bases each). The CDR3 has 14 residues. The V end was cut by 3 bases, the J end by 13 bases, with 19 bases between. CDR1 is KGHSH and CDR2 is LQKENI in the germline V gene. CDR3: CASSPGVGERKQYF. The CDR3 region has the DNA TGTGCCAGCTCACCGGGCGTGGGGGAAAGGAAGCAGTACTTC.